Sequencing of this T cell receptor (beta chain) was carried out in a study of CD8+ T cells in alopecia areata. Study at large: Tofacitinib dosing lasted 6 to 18 months, which was then followed by 6 months off drug. Among treated patients, severity was scored by affected scalp area percentage.

cDNA serving as the sequencing template came from extracted, reverse transcribed RNA. TCRdb's table, derived via immunoSEQ multiplex PCR, lists solely in-frame clones and lacks some. The sample yields a few hundred thousand clones, around two fifths seen once. Germline loops: CDR1 SGHNT, CDR2 YYREEE (reference sequence). This CDR3 is built from 16 residues. V gave up 7 bases and J gave up 5 bases, with 22 bases separating them. The sample's treatment: oral pan-JAK inhibitor, 5-10 mg twice daily. The rearrangement links TRBV5-4 to TRBJ2-1, with D maybe TRBD1 (6 bases). Sequencing used CD4+ T cells sorted from blood, obtained around week 30, from a patient treated with tofacitinib. The receptor was derived from a human donor with alopecia areata. The DNA for the CDR3 is TGTGCCAGCTATCACGACCCCGGGACATCGGACAATGAGCAGTTCTTC. The encoded protein is CASYHDPGTSDNEQFF. The whole variable domain, filled in from reference TRBV5-4 and TRBJ2-1, reads ETGVTQSPTHLIKTRGQQVTLRCSSQSGHNTVSWYQQALGQGPQFIFQYYREEENGRGNFPPRFSGLQFPNYSSELNVNALELDDSALYLCASYHDPGTSDNEQFFGPGTRLTVL.